The 31 T cell receptor beta chains below all came from one sample that was sequenced in a study of beta chain features in type 1 diabetes. Study-wide points: All four CD4+ subsets from Type 1 diabetes patients carried moderately but significantly shorter TCRB CDR3s.

No antigens are known for them. The authors reverse transcribed all of the isolated RNA, so sequencing captured expressed TCRB transcripts. Using immunoSEQ multiplex PCR, the repertoire was profiled, and TCRdb retains in-frame clones only, with some absent. This table holds over 600,000 clones, around 12% found once. What was sequenced was naive CD4+ T cells from blood. All receptors derive from a man younger than 45 with type 1 diabetes.

There are a few counts of this clone. The J gene is TRBJ1-3, the V gene TRBV29-1, with D possibly TRBD1 on 5 matching bases. Germline values: CDR1 SQVTM, CDR2 ANQGSEA. Trimming removed 5 bases at V and 1 base at J, with 9 bases between. This CDR3 spans 13 amino acids. Here the CDR3 reads CSVSGLSGNTIYF. CDR3 sequence (DNA): TGCAGCGTTTCGGGGCTTTCTGGAAACACCATATATTTT.

The V call is TRBV10-3, the J call TRBJ2-2; TRBD1 matches 7 bases. After removal of 8 bases from V and 6 bases from J, the junction contained 9 bases not matched to a gene. Germline-derived CDR1 and CDR2 are ENHRY and SYGVKD. This CDR3 is built from 14 residues. The CDR3 spells CAIAYRGEPGELFF. The DNA of the CDR3 is TGTGCCATCGCCTACAGGGGAGAACCCGGGGAGCTGTTTTTT.

V gene TRBV6-1 combines with J gene TRBJ1-6; D unresolved. Trimming left V 5 bases short and J 6 bases short, with 8 bases between. Germline CDR1 reads MNHNS; CDR2 reads SASEGT. This CDR3 has 13 residues. The CDR3 reads CASSSRFNSPLHF. The CDR3 DNA follows: TGTGCCAGCAGTAGTAGGTTTAATTCACCCCTCCACTTT.

This clone was recorded a few times. V is TRBV9 and J is TRBJ1-1, with a tentative D call TRBD1 (6 bases). Germline CDR1 is SGDLS and CDR2 is YYNGEE. The length of the CDR3 is 15 residues. V was clipped by 5 bases and J by 1 base, with 15 bases between them. The CDR3 coding sequence is TGTGCCAGCAGACCACTTTTGACAGGGAACACTGAAGCTTTCTTT. This translates into CASRPLLTGNTEAFF.

Remarks on this clone: Other DNA sequences in this specimen translate into the identical CDR3. The rearrangement links TRBV4-3 to TRBJ1-2, with 8 bases aligning to TRBD1. In germline, CDR1 is LGHNA, CDR2 YSLEER. Trimming at V came to 4 bases and at J to 3 bases, leaving 1 base not matched to a gene. The CDR3 totals 13 residues. CDR3 nucleotide sequence: TGCGCCAGCAGCCCGACAGGGGACTATGGCTACACCTTC. Its protein product is CASSPTGDYGYTF.

This clone was detected only a few times. The chain recombines TRBV28 with TRBJ2-2; D not resolved. This CDR3 spans 13 amino acids. Germline CDR1 MDHEN, CDR2 SYDVKM. The V end was cut by 6 bases, the J end by 1 base, with 6 bases between. The CDR3 sequence: CASREMNTGELFF. The CDR3 bases are TGTGCCAGCAGAGAGATGAACACCGGGGAGCTGTTTTTT.

A few counts support this clone. The V call is TRBV5-1, the J call TRBJ2-7, with 9 bases that match TRBD1. CDR3 length equals 15 residues. Per germline, CDR1 SGHRS and CDR2 YFSETQ. Germline trimming cut 6 bases from V and 0 bases from J; bases unmatched to any gene: 7. The CDR3 region is CASNSGTGLSYEQYF. CDR3 coding DNA: TGCGCCAGCAATTCCGGGACAGGGCTCTCCTACGAGCAGTACTTC.

This clone has just a few counts. Other DNA variants within this sample encode the same CDR3. The CDR3, as DNA: TGTGCCAGCAGTGGCTACGAGCAGTACTTC. This sequence encodes CASSGYEQYF. The chain carries TRBV2 and TRBJ2-7, with D hard to call. The V gene's germline CDR1 is SNHLY and CDR2 FYNNEI. V lost 4 bases and J 3 bases, leaving 1 base between the germline ends. The CDR3 spans 10 residues.

This chain connects TRBV2 to TRBJ1-3; D is possibly TRBD1 (5 bases). This CDR3 contains 19 residues. The germline V gene encodes CDR1 SNHLY and CDR2 FYNNEI. The germline V and J ends were trimmed by 5 bases and 0 bases, with 23 bases remaining between them. The CDR3 protein is CASSLTDMRQKSSGNTIYF. In DNA, the CDR3 is TGTGCCAGCAGTCTCACGGACATGCGACAGAAGAGCTCTGGAAACACCATATATTTT.

The table lists this clone with a few counts. J is TRBJ2-5 and V is TRBV28; D not resolved. The CDR3 sequence is 13 residues long. V shed 3 bases and J shed 5 bases, with 10 bases lying between them. Germline CDR1 and CDR2: MDHEN and SYDVKM. The CDR3 DNA sequence: TGTGCCAGCAGTTTCGGGTTCTTGGAGACCCAGTACTTC. This gives the protein CASSFGFLETQYF.

V gene TRBV14 combines with J gene TRBJ1-2; D is perhaps TRBD1 (5 bases). Germline loops: CDR1 SGHDN, CDR2 FVKESK. V dropped 1 base and J dropped 1 base, with 7 bases sitting between them. CDR3 length: 14 residues. The CDR3 DNA reads TGTGCCAGCAGCCAAGCAGGGTTTAACTATGGCTACACCTTC. Translating gives CASSQAGFNYGYTF.

This clone has just a few counts. CDR3 nucleotide sequence: TGTGCCAGCAGGAGGACAGGGTCCTCCTATGGCTACACCTTC. This gives the protein CASRRTGSSYGYTF. This chain uses TRBV28 with TRBJ1-2, with 8 positions matching TRBD1. Germline values: CDR1 MDHEN, CDR2 SYDVKM. CDR3 length equals 14 residues. Trimming removed 6 bases from V and 4 bases from J; junction bases left unmatched: 7.

The V and J genes are TRBV6-1 and TRBJ2-2, with 9 bases lining up with TRBD1. CDR3 size: 13 residues. CDR1 is MNHNS and CDR2 is SASEGT in the germline V gene. The ends lost 6 bases at V and 6 bases at J; junction bases unmatched: 2. Here the CDR3 DNA reads TGTGCCAGCAGGAGACAGGGGGCCGGGGAGCTGTTTTTT. Its protein is CASRRQGAGELFF.

The gene calls are TRBV27 and TRBJ1-1; D unclear. The CDR3 contains 13 residues. Trimming pared 6 bases from V and 0 bases from J, leaving 8 bases between. CDR1 is MNHEY, CDR2 SMNVEV, per germline (reference sequence). Written as DNA, the CDR3 is TGTGCCAGCAGAGCAGGTTTGAACACTGAAGCTTTCTTT. It is translated as CASRAGLNTEAFF.

In its sample, this clone was seen a few times. The chain uses TRBV9 and TRBJ2-5, with TRBD2 identical over 7 bases. CDR3 length: 13 amino acids. The ends lost 4 bases at V and 4 bases at J; junction bases unmatched: 4. Germline V CDR1 and CDR2: SGDLS, YYNGEE. The CDR3 DNA is TGTGCCAGCAGCTTGCGGGGGTTAGAGACCCAGTACTTC. Residues: CASSLRGLETQYF. The full variable domain, completed using reference TRBV9 and TRBJ2-5, is DSGVTQTPKHLITATGQRVTLRCSPRSGDLSVYWYQQSLDQGLQFLIQYYNGEERAKGNILERFSAQQFPDLHSELNLSSLELGDSALYFCASSLRGLETQYFGPGTRLLVL.

This clone was observed a handful of times. V is TRBV4-3 and J is TRBJ1-2, with D possibly being TRBD1 (6 bases). The CDR3 has 17 residues. V was shortened by 3 bases and J by 4 bases, with 21 bases between the two germline ends. From germline, CDR1 is LGHNA and CDR2 YSLEER. The CDR3 is CASSQRDHREIAYGYTF. Written as DNA, the CDR3 is TGCGCCAGCAGCCAGCGAGATCACAGGGAAATAGCCTATGGCTACACCTTC.

This clone is a singleton in its sample. V usage is TRBV4-3 and J usage is TRBJ1-2; tentatively, D is TRBD1 (6 bases). Germline loops: CDR1 LGHNA, CDR2 YSLEER. The CDR3 totals 17 residues. Trimming cost V 0 bases and J 4 bases, with 18 bases left between them. The CDR3 spells CASSQESGGAFPYGYTF. CDR3 DNA sequence: TGCGCCAGCAGCCAAGAATCCGGGGGCGCGTTTCCCTATGGCTACACCTTC.

Only a few counts were recorded for this clone. This sequence joins TRBV6-5 and TRBJ2-5, with 10 bases identical to TRBD2. The CDR3 has 16 amino acids. CDR1 and CDR2 from the germline V gene are MNHEY and SVGAGI. Losses at the gene ends were 0 bases for V and 5 bases for J; bases not matched to a gene: 6. The CDR3 here is CASSYSSSGGRETQYF. The CDR3 DNA is TGTGCCAGCAGTTACTCGAGTAGCGGGGGGAGGGAGACCCAGTACTTC.

This clone was detected only a few times. The V call is TRBV18, the J call TRBJ2-3; D gene uncertain. CDR1 and CDR2 (germline): KGHSH, LQKENI. Trimming removed 2 bases from V and 0 bases from J, with 6 bases in between. This CDR3 has 14 residues. In nucleotides, the CDR3 is TGTGCCAGCTCACCAGGGGAAAGCACAGATACGCAGTATTTT. This gives the protein CASSPGESTDTQYF.

The rearrangement joins TRBV19 to TRBJ1-1, with 9 bases aligning to TRBD1. Unmatched junction bases numbered 3, after V lost 2 bases and J lost 2 bases. CDR1 is LNHDA, CDR2 SQIVND, per germline (reference sequence). There are 15 residues in the CDR3. CDR3 region: CASSIPGQGNTEAFF. The CDR3 coding sequence is TGTGCCAGTAGTATACCGGGACAGGGAAACACTGAAGCTTTCTTT.

This clone was detected only a few times. The chain carries TRBV19 and TRBJ2-7; D not resolved. Looked up from germline, CDR1 is LNHDA and CDR2 is SQIVND (reference sequence). The CDR3 has 15 residues. Trimming took 2 bases from V and 2 from J, leaving 13 bases between them. The CDR3, as DNA: TGTGCCAGTAGTATAAGACCATCTCTACCCTACGAGCAGTACTTC. It specifies CASSIRPSLPYEQYF.

The rearrangement uses TRBV4-2 and TRBJ2-5; 7 bases align to TRBD1. Germline V gene lookup returns CDR1 LGHNA and CDR2 YNFKEQ. This CDR3 is 15 amino acids long. Trimming cost V 0 bases and J 5 bases; bases outside gene matches: 6. DNA for the CDR3: TGTGCCAGCAGCCAAGATCGAGGGGGCGGCGAGACCCAGTACTTC. It specifies CASSQDRGGGETQYF.

The rearrangement joins TRBV7-9 to TRBJ1-1; the D is unclear. Germline V lookup: CDR1 SEHNR, CDR2 FQNEAQ (reference sequence). V lost 5 bases to trimming and J lost 0 bases, with 7 bases between them. This CDR3 region has 13 residues. The CDR3 spells CASSGVMNTEAFF. Here the CDR3 DNA reads TGTGCCAGCAGCGGAGTAATGAACACTGAAGCTTTCTTT.

The table lists this clone with a few counts. V usage is TRBV27 and J usage is TRBJ1-2; D might be TRBD1 (6 bases). The V gene's germline CDR1 is MNHEY and CDR2 SMNVEV (reference sequence). With 5 bases removed from V and 4 bases from J, the gap between germline ends came to 23 bases. This CDR3 spans 17 amino acids. The CDR3 nucleotides read TGTGCCAGCAGTCCCCGGGCCACAGGGTTCAATAGCTATGGCTACACCTTC. Its translation: CASSPRATGFNSYGYTF.

This clone was seen a handful of times. This chain links TRBV5-1 with TRBJ2-3; 9 bases agree with TRBD1. The CDR3 has 14 amino acids. The germline V gene has CDR1 SGHRS and CDR2 YFSETQ. Losses at the gene ends were 2 bases for V and 6 bases for J; bases not matched to a gene: 4. CDR3 sequence: CASSFGQGWDTQYF. DNA for the CDR3: TGCGCCAGCAGCTTCGGACAGGGGTGGGATACGCAGTATTTT.

The chain joins TRBV11-3 to TRBJ2-3, with 12 bases aligning to TRBD1. The CDR3 runs 17 residues. V was pared by 5 bases and J by 4 bases, with 10 bases of the junction left unmatched. CDR1 is SGHNT, CDR2 YENEEA, per germline. CDR3 sequence: CASSPGDRGQRADTQYF. In DNA, the CDR3 is TGTGCCAGCAGCCCCGGGGACAGGGGGCAGAGGGCAGATACGCAGTATTTT.

This clone has a handful of counts. An end of the junction does not agree with germline; a read error may underlie this. The J gene is TRBJ2-3, the V gene TRBV2, with D perhaps being TRBD1 or TRBD2 (6 bases each). The germline gives CDR1 SNHLY, CDR2 FYNNEI. The CDR3 loop spans 13 amino acids. In nucleotides, the CDR3 is TGTGCCAGCAGTGAAGGGGCGGGACACCTTGGGGATTTT. This sequence encodes CASSEGAGHLGDF.

Only a few counts were recorded for this clone. The J gene is TRBJ1-6, the V gene TRBV7-9; the D is unclear. Trimming pared 5 bases from V and 6 bases from J, leaving 11 bases between. The V gene's germline CDR1 is SEHNR and CDR2 FQNEAQ (reference sequence). The CDR3 loop spans 14 amino acids. CDR3 in DNA: TGTGCCAGCAGCCCCATCCCAAGTAATTCACCCCTCCACTTT. It specifies CASSPIPSNSPLHF.

The chain couples TRBV7-7 to TRBJ2-5; 10 nucleotides match TRBD1. Germline CDR1 reads SSHAT; CDR2 reads FNYEAQ (reference sequence). This CDR3 has 15 amino acids. The trim removed 1 base at V and 3 bases at J, leaving 2 bases unmatched. CDR3 protein: CASSLGGTGEETQYF. The CDR3, as DNA: TGTGCCAGCAGCTTAGGGGGGACAGGGGAAGAGACCCAGTACTTC.

The chain employs TRBV19 and TRBJ1-2, with TRBD1 matching 9 bases. This CDR3 has 16 residues. After removal of 3 bases from V and 3 bases from J, the junction contained 8 bases not matched to a gene. CDR1 is LNHDA and CDR2 is SQIVND in the germline V gene (reference sequence). The CDR3 loop reads CASSISGQGLDYGYTF. The CDR3 DNA is TGTGCCAGTAGTATCTCCGGACAGGGGTTGGACTATGGCTACACCTTC.

This clone came up a few times. This chain joins TRBV6-6 and TRBJ1-5; D gene ambiguous. This CDR3 contains 15 residues. V was trimmed by 6 bases and J by 4 bases, leaving 16 bases between them. Germline CDR1 is MNHNY and CDR2 is SVGAGI (reference sequence). The CDR3 DNA reads as TGTGCCAGCAGCCGCCTGGAGTTCCAGAATCAGCCCCAGCATTTT. It encodes CASSRLEFQNQPQHF.